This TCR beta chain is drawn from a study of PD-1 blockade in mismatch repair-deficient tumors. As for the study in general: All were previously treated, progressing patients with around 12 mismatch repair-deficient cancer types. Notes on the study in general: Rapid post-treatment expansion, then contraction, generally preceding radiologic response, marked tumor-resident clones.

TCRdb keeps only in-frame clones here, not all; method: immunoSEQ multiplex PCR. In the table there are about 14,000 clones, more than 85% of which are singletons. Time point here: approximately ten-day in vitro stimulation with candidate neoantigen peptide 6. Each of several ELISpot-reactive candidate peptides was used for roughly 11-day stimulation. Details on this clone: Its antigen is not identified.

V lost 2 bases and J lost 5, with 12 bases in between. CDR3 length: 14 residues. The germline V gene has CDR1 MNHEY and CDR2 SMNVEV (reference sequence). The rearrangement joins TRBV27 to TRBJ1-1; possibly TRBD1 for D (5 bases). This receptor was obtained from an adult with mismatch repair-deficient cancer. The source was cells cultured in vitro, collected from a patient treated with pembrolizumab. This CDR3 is CASSLQSGRTEAFF. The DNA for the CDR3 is TGTGCCAGCAGTTTACAGTCGGGGCGGACTGAAGCTTTCTTT.